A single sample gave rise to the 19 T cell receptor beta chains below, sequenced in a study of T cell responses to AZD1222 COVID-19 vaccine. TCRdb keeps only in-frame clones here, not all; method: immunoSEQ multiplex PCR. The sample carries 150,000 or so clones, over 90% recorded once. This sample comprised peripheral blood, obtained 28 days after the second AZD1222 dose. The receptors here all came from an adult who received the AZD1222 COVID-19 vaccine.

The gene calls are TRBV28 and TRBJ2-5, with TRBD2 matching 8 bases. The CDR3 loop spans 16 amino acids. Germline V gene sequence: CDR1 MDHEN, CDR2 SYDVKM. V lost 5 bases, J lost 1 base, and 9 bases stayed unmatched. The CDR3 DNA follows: TGTGCCAGCAGTCTGGCCCCCAGCGGGGGCCAAGAGACCCAGTACTTC. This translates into CASSLAPSGGQETQYF.

CDR3 loop: CAIQDRRDGYTF. For the CDR3, the DNA is TGTGCCATCCAAGACAGGCGTGATGGCTACACCTTC. This chain connects TRBV6-5 to TRBJ1-2, with D perhaps TRBD1 (6 bases). Germline V gene sequence: CDR1 MNHEY, CDR2 SVGAGI. The CDR3 has 12 amino acids. Trimming removed 10 bases from V and 6 bases from J, with 15 bases in between.

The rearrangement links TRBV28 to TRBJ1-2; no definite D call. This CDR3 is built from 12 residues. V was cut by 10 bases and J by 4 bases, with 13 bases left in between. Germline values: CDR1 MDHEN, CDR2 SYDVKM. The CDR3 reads CATHLGSYGYTF. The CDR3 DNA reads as TGTGCCACCCACCTAGGTAGCTATGGCTACACCTTC.

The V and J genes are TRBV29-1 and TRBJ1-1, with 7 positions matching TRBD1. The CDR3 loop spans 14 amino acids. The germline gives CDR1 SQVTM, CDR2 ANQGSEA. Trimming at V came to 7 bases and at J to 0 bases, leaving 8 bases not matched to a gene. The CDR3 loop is CSAPITGVNTEAFF. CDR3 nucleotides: TGCAGCGCACCGATAACAGGGGTGAACACTGAAGCTTTCTTT.

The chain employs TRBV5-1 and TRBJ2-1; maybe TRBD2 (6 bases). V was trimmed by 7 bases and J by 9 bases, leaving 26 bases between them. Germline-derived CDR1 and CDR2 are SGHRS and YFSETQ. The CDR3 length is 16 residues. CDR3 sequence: CASGSAPRRWGVEQFF. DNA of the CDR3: TGCGCCAGCGGCTCGGCGCCGCGGAGATGGGGGGTTGAGCAGTTCTTC.

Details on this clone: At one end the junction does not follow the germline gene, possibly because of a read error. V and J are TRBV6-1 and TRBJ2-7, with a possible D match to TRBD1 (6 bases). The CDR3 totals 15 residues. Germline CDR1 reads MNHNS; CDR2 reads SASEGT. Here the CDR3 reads CASSEPGASSYGQYF. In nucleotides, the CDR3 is TGTGCCAGCAGTGAACCAGGGGCGAGCTCCTACGGGCAGTACTTC.

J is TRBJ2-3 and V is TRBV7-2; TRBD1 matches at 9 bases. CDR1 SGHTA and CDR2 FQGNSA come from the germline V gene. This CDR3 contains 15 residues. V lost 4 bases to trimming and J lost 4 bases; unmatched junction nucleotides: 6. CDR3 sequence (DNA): TGTGCCAGCAGCTCCGGGACAGGGTACGCAGATACGCAGTATTTT. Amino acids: CASSSGTGYADTQYF.

CDR3 in DNA: TGCGCCAGCAGCCGGCAGGGTGGTTATAGTGAGCAGTTCTTC. As protein: CASSRQGGYSEQFF. This chain links TRBV5-1 with TRBJ2-1, with TRBD1 as a possible D gene (5 bases). CDR3 size: 14 residues. V lost 4 bases and J 9 bases, leaving 17 bases between the germline ends. Germline V gene lookup returns CDR1 SGHRS and CDR2 YFSETQ.

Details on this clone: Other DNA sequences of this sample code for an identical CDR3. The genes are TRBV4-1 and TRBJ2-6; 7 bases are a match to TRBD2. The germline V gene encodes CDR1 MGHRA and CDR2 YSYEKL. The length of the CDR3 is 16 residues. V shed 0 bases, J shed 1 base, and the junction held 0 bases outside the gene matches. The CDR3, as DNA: TGCGCCAGCAGCCAAGAAGCGGGGTCTGGGGCCAACGTCCTGACTTTC. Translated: CASSQEAGSGANVLTF.

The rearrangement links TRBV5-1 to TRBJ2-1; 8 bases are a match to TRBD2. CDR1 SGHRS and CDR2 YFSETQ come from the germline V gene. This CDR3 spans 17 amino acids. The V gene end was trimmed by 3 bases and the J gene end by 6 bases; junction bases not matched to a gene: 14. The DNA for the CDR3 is TGCGCCAGCAGCTGGGGCGCTCGGGGGGGCGCGAGCAATGAGCAGTTCTTC. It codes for CASSWGARGGASNEQFF.

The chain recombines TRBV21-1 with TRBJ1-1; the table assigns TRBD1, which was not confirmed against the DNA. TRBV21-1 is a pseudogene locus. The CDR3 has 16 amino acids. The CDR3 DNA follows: TGTGCCAGCTCCGGGACAGGGAGCCCCATGAACACTGAAGCTTTCTTT. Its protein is CASSGTGSPMNTEAFF.

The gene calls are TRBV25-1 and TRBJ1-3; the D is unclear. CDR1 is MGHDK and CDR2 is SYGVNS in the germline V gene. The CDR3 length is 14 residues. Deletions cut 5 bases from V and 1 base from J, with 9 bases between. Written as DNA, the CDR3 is TGTGCCAGCAGTCTAGGGTATTCTGGAAACACCATATATTTT. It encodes CASSLGYSGNTIYF.

The CDR3 region is CASSYSPAGGRTDTQYF. Here the CDR3 DNA reads TGTGCCAGCAGTTACTCACCGGCGGGAGGGCGCACAGATACGCAGTATTTT. The chain joins TRBV6-2 or TRBV6-3 to TRBJ2-3, with 9 nucleotides matching TRBD2. Germline V lookup: CDR1 MNHEY, CDR2 SVGEGT. This CDR3 comprises 17 residues. Trimming at V came to 0 bases and at J to 1 base, leaving 5 bases not matched to a gene.

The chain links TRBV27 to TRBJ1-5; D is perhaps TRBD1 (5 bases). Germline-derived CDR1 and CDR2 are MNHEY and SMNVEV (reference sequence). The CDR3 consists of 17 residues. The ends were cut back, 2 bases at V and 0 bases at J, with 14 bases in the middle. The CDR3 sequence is CASSLSWTIYSNQPQHF. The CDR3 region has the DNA TGTGCCAGCAGTTTAAGTTGGACAATCTATAGCAATCAGCCCCAGCATTTT.

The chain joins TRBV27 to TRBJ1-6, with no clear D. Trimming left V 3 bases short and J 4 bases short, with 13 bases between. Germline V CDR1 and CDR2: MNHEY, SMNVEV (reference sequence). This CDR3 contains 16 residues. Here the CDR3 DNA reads TGTGCCAGCAGTTTGGGGAACCCCCATTATAATTCACCCCTCCACTTT. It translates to CASSLGNPHYNSPLHF.

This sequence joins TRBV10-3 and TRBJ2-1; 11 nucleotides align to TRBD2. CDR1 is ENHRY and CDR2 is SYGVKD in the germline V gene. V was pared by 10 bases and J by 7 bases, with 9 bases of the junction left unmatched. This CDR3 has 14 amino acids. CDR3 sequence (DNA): TGTGCCACCGGGACTAGCGGCAGTGATAATGAGCAGTTCTTC. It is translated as CATGTSGSDNEQFF.

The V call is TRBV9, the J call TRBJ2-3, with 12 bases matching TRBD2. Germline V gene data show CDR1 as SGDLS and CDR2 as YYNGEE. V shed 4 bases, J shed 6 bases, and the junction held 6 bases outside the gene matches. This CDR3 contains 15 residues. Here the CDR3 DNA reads TGTGCCAGCAGCCCTCGACTAGCGGGAGTGGATACGCAGTATTTT. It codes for CASSPRLAGVDTQYF. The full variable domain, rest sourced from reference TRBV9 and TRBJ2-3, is DSGVTQTPKHLITATGQRVTLRCSPRSGDLSVYWYQQSLDQGLQFLIQYYNGEERAKGNILERFSAQQFPDLHSELNLSSLELGDSALYFCASSPRLAGVDTQYFGPGTRLTVL.

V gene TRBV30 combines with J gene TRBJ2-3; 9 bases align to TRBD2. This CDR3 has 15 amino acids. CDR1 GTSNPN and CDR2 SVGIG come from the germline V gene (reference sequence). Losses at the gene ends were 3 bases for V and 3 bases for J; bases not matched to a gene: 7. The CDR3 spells CAWRGAGGHTDTQYF. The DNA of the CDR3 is TGTGCCTGGAGGGGCGCGGGAGGGCATACAGATACGCAGTATTTT.

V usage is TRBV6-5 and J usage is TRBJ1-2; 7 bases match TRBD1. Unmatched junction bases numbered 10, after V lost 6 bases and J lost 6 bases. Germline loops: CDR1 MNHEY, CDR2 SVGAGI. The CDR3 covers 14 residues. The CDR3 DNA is TGTGCCAGCAGGGCGACAGGGAGGAGGGATGGCTACACCTTC. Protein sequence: CASRATGRRDGYTF.